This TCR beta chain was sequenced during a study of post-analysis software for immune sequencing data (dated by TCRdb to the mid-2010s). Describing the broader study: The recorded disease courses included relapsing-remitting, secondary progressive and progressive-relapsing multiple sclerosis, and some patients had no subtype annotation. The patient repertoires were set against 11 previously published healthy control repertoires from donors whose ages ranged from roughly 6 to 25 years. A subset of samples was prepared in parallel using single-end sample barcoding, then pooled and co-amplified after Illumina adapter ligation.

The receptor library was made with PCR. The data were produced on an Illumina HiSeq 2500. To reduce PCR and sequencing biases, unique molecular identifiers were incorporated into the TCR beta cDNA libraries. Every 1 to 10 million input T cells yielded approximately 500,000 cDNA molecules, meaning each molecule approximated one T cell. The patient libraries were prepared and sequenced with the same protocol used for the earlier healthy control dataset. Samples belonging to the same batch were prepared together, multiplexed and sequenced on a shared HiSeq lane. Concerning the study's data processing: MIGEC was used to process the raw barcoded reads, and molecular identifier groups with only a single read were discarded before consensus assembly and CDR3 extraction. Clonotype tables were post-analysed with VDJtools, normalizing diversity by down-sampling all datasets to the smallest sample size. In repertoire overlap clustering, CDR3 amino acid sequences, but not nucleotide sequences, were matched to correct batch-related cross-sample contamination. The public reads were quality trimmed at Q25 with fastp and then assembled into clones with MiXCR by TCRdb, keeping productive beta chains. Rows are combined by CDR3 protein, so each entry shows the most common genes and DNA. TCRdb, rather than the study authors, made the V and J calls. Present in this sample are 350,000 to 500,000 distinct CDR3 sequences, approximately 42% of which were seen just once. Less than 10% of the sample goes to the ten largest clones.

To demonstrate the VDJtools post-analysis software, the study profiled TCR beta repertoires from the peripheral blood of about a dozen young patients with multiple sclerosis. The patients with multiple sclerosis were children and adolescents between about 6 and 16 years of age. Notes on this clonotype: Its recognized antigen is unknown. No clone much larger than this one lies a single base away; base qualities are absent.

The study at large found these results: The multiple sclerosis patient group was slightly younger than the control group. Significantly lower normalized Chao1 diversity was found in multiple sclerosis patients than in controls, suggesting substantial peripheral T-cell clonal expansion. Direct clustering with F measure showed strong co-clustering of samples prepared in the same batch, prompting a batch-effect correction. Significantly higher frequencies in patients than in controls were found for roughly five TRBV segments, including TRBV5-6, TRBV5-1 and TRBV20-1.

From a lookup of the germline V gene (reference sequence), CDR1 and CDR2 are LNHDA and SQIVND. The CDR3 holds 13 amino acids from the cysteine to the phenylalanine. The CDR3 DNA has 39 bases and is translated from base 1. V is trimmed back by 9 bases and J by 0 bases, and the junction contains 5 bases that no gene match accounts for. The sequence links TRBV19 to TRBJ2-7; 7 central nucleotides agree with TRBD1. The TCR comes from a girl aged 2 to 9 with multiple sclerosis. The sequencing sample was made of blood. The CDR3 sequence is CASRDSVSYEQYF. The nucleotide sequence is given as TGTGCCAGCAGGGACAGCGTCTCCTACGAGCAGTACTTC.